This T cell receptor (beta chain) was found in a study of cytomegalovirus exposure and HLA in healthy donors. Measured with immunoSEQ multiplex PCR; TCRdb has only the in-frame clones, and not every one. The sample shows 150,000 to 200,000 clones, approximately 90% of them seen only once. This CDR3 has 13 amino acids. V shed 9 bases, J shed 3 bases, and the junction held 7 bases outside the gene matches. This clone was picked up one time. The V and J genes are TRBV5-7 and TRBJ2-7; 9 nucleotides match TRBD1. Being an ORF, TRBV5-7 has a function that is uncertain. Input material: PBMCs. The TCR originated in a woman in her 30s in good health and CMV-seronegative. The CDR3 sequence is CAKPGQGLYEQYF. CDR3 DNA: TGTGCCAAGCCGGGACAGGGTCTCTACGAGCAGTACTTC.